Below are 21 T cell receptor beta chains sequenced from a single sample in a study of cytomegalovirus exposure and HLA in healthy donors. Libraries were prepared by immunoSEQ multiplex PCR; TCRdb keeps only in-frame clonotypes and omits some of them. The sample includes 150,000 or so clones, 80% to 90% of them seen just once. The sequenced sample was PBMCs. The source is a young woman in good health and CMV-seropositive.

The chain has TRBV9 and TRBJ1-2; D uncertain. The germline V gene has CDR1 SGDLS and CDR2 YYNGEE. The V and J ends lost 4 bases and 0 bases respectively, with 16 bases between them. CDR3 length equals 16 residues. In DNA, the CDR3 is TGTGCCAGCAGCTCAGAGGTCCGGGGAACTAACTATGGCTACACCTTC. Translation: CASSSEVRGTNYGYTF. The whole variable domain, filled in from reference TRBV9 and TRBJ1-2, reads DSGVTQTPKHLITATGQRVTLRCSPRSGDLSVYWYQQSLDQGLQFLIQYYNGEERAKGNILERFSAQQFPDLHSELNLSSLELGDSALYFCASSSEVRGTNYGYTFGSGTRLTVV.

V and J are TRBV10-3 and TRBJ2-7; 8 nucleotides agree with TRBD2. The CDR3 length is 15 residues. The trim removed 3 bases at V and 1 base at J, leaving 5 bases unmatched. CDR1 ENHRY and CDR2 SYGVKD come from the germline V gene. CDR3 protein: CAISDLRGESYEQYF. The CDR3 DNA is TGTGCCATCAGTGATTTGCGGGGGGAATCCTACGAGCAGTACTTC.

The chain links TRBV5-4 to TRBJ2-3; 7 nucleotides match TRBD2. CDR3 length: 15 residues. Trimming cost V 3 bases and J 5 bases; bases outside gene matches: 9. CDR1 and CDR2 from the germline V gene are SGHNT and YYREEE (reference sequence). CDR3 coding DNA: TGTGCCAGCAGCTGGTTCGGGGGGACCCTAGATACGCAGTATTTT. Encoded protein: CASSWFGGTLDTQYF.

The chain recombines TRBV5-1 with TRBJ1-2; TRBD1 aligns across 7 bases. The CDR3 is made up of 14 amino acids. V lost 5 bases to trimming and J lost 2 bases; unmatched junction nucleotides: 6. The germline CDR1 and CDR2 sequences are SGHRS and YFSETQ. The CDR3 nucleotides are TGCGCCAGCAGAAGGGACAGACCGAACTATGGCTACACCTTC. Encoded protein: CASRRDRPNYGYTF.

The gene calls are TRBV7-9 and TRBJ1-5; 9 bases match TRBD1. Trimming removed 3 bases from V and 2 bases from J; junction bases left unmatched: 2. Germline values: CDR1 SEHNR, CDR2 FQNEAQ (reference sequence). The CDR3 covers 15 residues. The CDR3, as DNA: TGTGCCAGCAGCTTTGACAGGGGGGGCAATCAGCCCCAGCATTTT. Translating it yields CASSFDRGGNQPQHF.

The rearrangement uses TRBV15 and TRBJ2-2; no clear D. The CDR3 is 16 residues long. Germline V gene sequence: CDR1 LNHNV, CDR2 YYDKDF (reference sequence). Trimming shortened V by 1 base and J by 1 base, and 10 bases separated the two germline ends. The CDR3 protein is CATSRAAGWNTGELFF. Written as DNA, the CDR3 is TGTGCCACCAGCAGAGCCGCCGGGTGGAACACCGGGGAGCTGTTTTTT.

Concerning this clone itself: The same CDR3 is also encoded by other DNA sequences in this sample. The rearrangement uses TRBV7-2 and TRBJ2-7; 8 bases fit TRBD2. Germline CDR1 SGHTA, CDR2 FQGNSA. CDR3 length equals 13 residues. J lost 2 bases, V lost 5 bases, and 2 bases had no gene match. This CDR3 is CASSPTSAYEQYF. The CDR3 DNA reads as TGTGCCAGCAGCCCGACTAGCGCCTACGAGCAGTACTTC.

The rearrangement uses TRBV10-3 and TRBJ2-3; D may be TRBD2 (5 bases). Germline CDR1 ENHRY, CDR2 SYGVKD. V lost 3 bases to trimming and J lost 6 bases, with 7 bases between them. The CDR3 is made up of 12 amino acids. The CDR3 bases are TGTGCCATCAGTGAAAGCGGTGATACGCAGTATTTT. Translation: CAISESGDTQYF.

V is TRBV6-5 and J is TRBJ2-6; tentatively, D is TRBD2 (5 bases). The germline V and J ends were trimmed by 5 bases and 1 base, with 9 bases remaining between them. Germline assignment: CDR1 MNHEY and CDR2 SVGAGI. The CDR3 covers 15 residues. The CDR3 DNA sequence: TGTGCCAGCAGTCCCGGGGTTTCTGGGGCCAACGTCCTGACTTTC. Residues: CASSPGVSGANVLTF.

This chain joins TRBV4-1 and TRBJ1-2, with TRBD1 identical over 9 bases. The ends lost 2 bases at V and 4 bases at J; junction bases unmatched: 5. This CDR3 has 15 amino acids. Germline V gene data show CDR1 as MGHRA and CDR2 as YSYEKL. DNA of the CDR3: TGCGCCAGCAGCCAATCTAAGGACAGGGGCTATGGCTACACCTTC. Its translation is CASSQSKDRGYGYTF.

V usage is TRBV7-8 and J usage is TRBJ1-2; D remains ambiguous. The V end lost 5 bases, the J end lost 6 bases, and 19 bases lay between the germline ends. This CDR3 comprises 15 residues. Germline CDR1 and CDR2: SGHVS and FQNEAQ. The CDR3 DNA sequence: TGTGCCAGCAGCCCCTTCGGCCCAGAGGGCGATGGCTACACCTTC. Its translation is CASSPFGPEGDGYTF. Filled out from reference TRBV7-8 and TRBJ1-2, the complete variable domain reads GAGVSQSPRYKVAKRGQDVALRCDPISGHVSLFWYQQALGQGPEFLTYFQNEAQLDKSGLPSDRFFAERPEGSVSTLKIQRTQQEDSAVYLCASSPFGPEGDGYTFGSGTRLTVV.

The J gene is TRBJ2-5, the V gene TRBV7-2; 10 nucleotides align to TRBD2. Germline CDR1 SGHTA, CDR2 FQGNSA. Trimming cost V 1 base and J 5 bases; bases outside gene matches: 7. This CDR3 contains 16 residues. The CDR3: CASSLGPAGGRETQYF. Written as DNA, the CDR3 is TGTGCCAGCAGCTTAGGTCCAGCGGGGGGGAGGGAGACCCAGTACTTC.

The V call is TRBV11-2, the J call TRBJ2-7, with 7 bases matching TRBD1. Looked up from germline, CDR1 is SGHAT and CDR2 is FQNNGV. The CDR3 totals 15 residues. V lost 0 bases to trimming and J lost 1 base; unmatched junction nucleotides: 3. DNA of the CDR3: TGTGCCAGCAGCTTAGAGGTGGGACAGTCCTACGAGCAGTACTTC. Protein sequence: CASSLEVGQSYEQYF.

This sequence joins TRBV11-1 and TRBJ1-1, with TRBD1 as a possible D gene (5 bases). Trimming removed 0 bases from V and 1 base from J, with 6 bases in between. Germline CDR1 SGHAT, CDR2 FQDESV (reference sequence). The CDR3 consists of 14 residues. The CDR3: CASSLADKNTEAFF. The CDR3 nucleotides are TGTGCCAGCAGCTTAGCGGACAAGAACACTGAAGCTTTCTTT.

The CDR3 DNA sequence: TGTGCCAGCAGCTTAGGTGAGGAGACCCAGTACTTC. Translating gives CASSLGEETQYF. V gene TRBV11-2 combines with J gene TRBJ2-5; D not certain. The germline V gene encodes CDR1 SGHAT and CDR2 FQNNGV. The CDR3 covers 12 residues. The V end was cut by 1 base, the J end by 5 bases, with 5 bases between.

Comments on this clone: Different DNA sequences within this sample yield the same CDR3. The chain couples TRBV5-6 to TRBJ2-7; D gene unclear. The CDR3 extends over 11 amino acids. Germline CDR1 is SGHDT and CDR2 is YYEEEE. Between the trimmed V and J ends, which lost 3 bases and 2 bases, there was a span of 3 bases. CDR3 bases: TGTGCCAGCAGCTCCACCTACGAGCAGTACTTC. This encodes CASSSTYEQYF.

This rearrangement joins TRBV6-5 to TRBJ1-5; 9 nucleotides match TRBD1. V lost 2 bases and J lost 5; bases outside the gene matches: 1. The CDR3 runs 14 residues. Germline V gene sequence: CDR1 MNHEY, CDR2 SVGAGI. The CDR3 sequence is CASSYGTGYQPQHF. The CDR3 coding sequence is TGTGCCAGCAGTTACGGGACAGGGTATCAGCCCCAGCATTTT.

This chain connects TRBV5-1 to TRBJ2-3; 8 nucleotides agree with TRBD2. This CDR3 is 17 amino acids long. V gave up 0 bases and J gave up 1 base; unmatched junction bases: 7. Germline assignment: CDR1 SGHRS and CDR2 YFSETQ. CDR3 sequence reads: CASSLANSGVGTDTQYF. CDR3 nucleotide sequence: TGCGCCAGCAGCTTGGCCAATAGCGGGGTCGGCACAGATACGCAGTATTTT.

The V gene is TRBV28, the J gene TRBJ1-5; D not resolved. Trimming removed 2 bases from V and 5 bases from J, with 7 bases in between. This CDR3 spans 13 amino acids. CDR1 is MDHEN, CDR2 SYDVKM, per germline. CDR3 sequence (DNA): TGTGCCAGCAGTTTAAAGGGAGATCAGCCCCAGCATTTT. Protein sequence: CASSLKGDQPQHF.

The chain is built from TRBV6-5 and TRBJ1-6; D perhaps matches TRBD1 (6 bases). The CDR3 is 15 amino acids. The V and J ends lost 6 bases and 7 bases respectively, with 16 bases between them. The germline CDR1 and CDR2 sequences are MNHEY and SVGAGI. The CDR3 DNA is TGTGCCAGCAGCCCTCAGGACAGTCGGAATTCACCCCTCCACTTT. This sequence encodes CASSPQDSRNSPLHF.

This clone was found once. The J gene is TRBJ1-1, the V gene TRBV13; D might be TRBD1 (6 bases). V lost 4 bases and J lost 3, with 24 bases in between. The CDR3 has 18 amino acids. The V gene's germline CDR1 is PRHDT and CDR2 FYEKMQ (reference sequence). This chain's CDR3 is CASSSYSRRGGGDTEAFF. The CDR3 DNA reads TGTGCCAGCAGCTCCTACTCGAGACGAGGGGGAGGGGACACTGAAGCTTTCTTT.